Listed here are 26 T cell receptor beta chains from one sample, sequenced in a study of immune characterization of retroperitoneal liposarcoma (dated by TCRdb to about 2019). The method was PCR. The instrument given in TCRdb is NextSeq 500. Clones were called with MiXCR by TCRdb after fastp trimmed the public reads at Q25, and only in-frame beta chains were retained. Merged by CDR3 protein, the rows form single entries marked with the most common genes and DNA. Present in this sample are about 11,000 distinct CDR3 sequences, 27% of which were seen just once. The top ten hold 8.3% of the sample. The sample comprised tumor tissue. The receptors stem from a male donor with retroperitoneal liposarcoma.

This clonotype was picked up a small number of times. The gene calls are TRBV28 and TRBJ2-5, with D perhaps matching TRBD2 (6 bases). The germline V gene has CDR1 MDHEN and CDR2 SYDVKM. V was pared by 2 bases and J by 11 bases, with 15 bases between. The CDR3 runs 13 residues. Here the CDR3 reads CASSLGGWNEQYF. CDR3 DNA sequence: TGTGCCAGCAGTTTAGGGGGGTGGAATGAGCAGTACTTC.

This clonotype has ten or more counts. The chain links TRBV7-8 to TRBJ2-5; 7 bases agree with TRBD1. V lost 1 base, J lost 5 bases, and 7 bases stayed unmatched. Germline CDR1 reads SGHVS; CDR2 reads FQNEAQ. CDR3 size: 15 residues. CDR3 DNA sequence: TGTGCCAGCAGCTTAGTTAGGGGGCTAATGGAGACCCAGTACTTC. Translation gives CASSLVRGLMETQYF.

There are a few counts of this clonotype. This sequence joins TRBV6-6 and TRBJ2-1; D is ambiguous. Germline V gives CDR1 MNHNY, CDR2 SVGAGI (reference sequence). CDR3 size: 14 residues. V lost 2 bases, J lost 10 bases, and 15 bases lay in between. CDR3 bases: TGTGCCAGCAGTTACCTGTGGAGCTCCTACGAGCAGTTCTTC. It codes for CASSYLWSSYEQFF.

This clonotype has a count of ten or more. The genes are TRBV11-3 and TRBJ2-3; D is unclear. Trimming removed 0 bases at V and 5 bases at J, with 6 bases between. CDR3 size: 13 residues. In germline, CDR1 is SGHNT, CDR2 YENEEA. CDR3 in amino acids: CASSLDSRDTQYF. CDR3 coding DNA: TGTGCCAGCAGCTTAGATAGTCGAGATACGCAGTATTTT.

The chain uses TRBV6-6 and TRBJ2-5; TRBD1 matches at 8 bases. Trimming at V came to 5 bases and at J to 11 bases, leaving 16 bases not matched to a gene. The CDR3 runs 15 residues. Germline CDR1 MNHNY, CDR2 SVGAGI (reference sequence). The CDR3 coding sequence is TGTGCCAGCAGTGCCCGGGACAGGAGGACTTGGGAGCAGTACTTC. Its translation: CASSARDRRTWEQYF.

Comment on this clonotype: This may stem from a read error, because a much larger clone lies one nucleotide away. This chain links TRBV6-1 with TRBJ2-6, with 9 nucleotides matching TRBD2. Germline values: CDR1 MNHNS, CDR2 SASEGT. The CDR3 has 18 amino acids. J was trimmed by 2 bases and V by 2 bases; bases with no gene match: 7. This chain's CDR3 is CASSERMRGGAGANVLTF. The DNA for the CDR3 is TGTGCCAGCAGTGAACGTATGCGGGGGGGAGCTGGGGCCAACGTCCTGACTTTC.

The rearrangement uses TRBV7-8 and TRBJ1-2; no clear D. The germline V gene encodes CDR1 SGHVS and CDR2 FQNEAQ. The ends were cut back, 2 bases at V and 8 bases at J, with 12 bases in the middle. This CDR3 has 13 residues. The CDR3 sequence: CASSLTQSGGYTF. The CDR3 bases are TGTGCCAGCAGCTTAACCCAATCGGGGGGCTACACCTTC. The variable domain in full, with the rest retrieved from reference TRBV7-8 and TRBJ1-2, is GAGVSQSPRYKVAKRGQDVALRCDPISGHVSLFWYQQALGQGPEFLTYFQNEAQLDKSGLPSDRFFAERPEGSVSTLKIQRTQQEDSAVYLCASSLTQSGGYTFGSGTRLTVV.

The chain uses TRBV6-6 and TRBJ2-1, with TRBD2 as a possible D gene (5 bases). The end of the DNA aligns better with TRBJ2-7, so the J call may be wrong. The germline gives CDR1 MNHNY, CDR2 SVGAGI (reference sequence). The CDR3 loop spans 16 amino acids. Here the CDR3 reads CASSSRELAPYNEQYF. Here the CDR3 DNA reads TGTGCCAGCAGTTCCCGTGAGCTAGCACCCTACAATGAGCAGTACTTC.

Within the sample, this clonotype is medium-sized. The CDR3, as DNA: TGTGCCAGCAGTCACGAACGGTCAAATGAGCAGTTCTTC. Its protein product is CASSHERSNEQFF. The J gene is TRBJ2-1, the V gene TRBV7-9; D unresolved. CDR1 is SEHNR, CDR2 FQNEAQ, per germline (reference sequence). With 6 bases removed from V and 7 bases from J, the gap between germline ends came to 13 bases. The CDR3 length is 13 residues.

Only a few counts were recorded for this clonotype. The rearrangement joins TRBV11-2 to TRBJ2-1; D call uncertain. Germline CDR1 is SGHAT and CDR2 is FQNNGV. Deletions cut 5 bases from V and 3 bases from J, with 5 bases between. The CDR3 has 12 residues. CDR3 sequence reads: CASSLYYNEQFF. CDR3 DNA: TGTGCCAGCAGCCTTTACTACAATGAGCAGTTCTTC.

The chain joins TRBV6-6 to TRBJ2-7; tentative D call: TRBD2 (5 bases). Germline loops: CDR1 MNHNY, CDR2 SVGAGI (reference sequence). V lost 0 bases, J lost 0 bases, and 12 bases lay in between. This CDR3 region has 16 residues. Here the CDR3 reads CASSYSEAVSSYEQYF. The CDR3 nucleotides read TGTGCCAGCAGTTACTCAGAAGCGGTTAGCTCCTACGAGCAGTACTTC.

This rearrangement joins TRBV6-4 to TRBJ2-5; 10 bases agree with TRBD1. Per the germline V gene, CDR1 is MRHNA and CDR2 is SNTAGT. CDR3 length: 14 residues. The junction had 12 bases not matched to a gene; V was cut back by 6 bases and J by 11 bases. Here the CDR3 DNA reads TGTGCCAGCAGGCGGGACAGGGGCAACAATGAGCAGTACTTC. The encoded protein is CASRRDRGNNEQYF.

There are a few counts of this clonotype. This chain joins TRBV25-1 and TRBJ1-2, with D perhaps TRBD1 (6 bases). V lost 4 bases to trimming and J lost 4 bases, with 13 bases between them. CDR1 and CDR2 from the germline V gene are MGHDK and SYGVNS. CDR3 length: 14 residues. CDR3 region: CASSGQTGSYGYTF. CDR3 in DNA: TGTGCCAGCAGTGGGCAGACAGGTAGCTATGGCTACACCTTC.

The J gene is TRBJ2-1, the V gene TRBV6-1; 10 nucleotides line up with TRBD2. V was clipped by 0 bases and J by 10 bases; unmatched bases: 9. This CDR3 has 16 residues. The germline V gene has CDR1 MNHNS and CDR2 SASEGT. The CDR3 nucleotides are TGTGCCAGCAGTGAAGCCTTTAGCGGGAGGACCTACGAGCAGTTCTTC. This sequence encodes CASSEAFSGRTYEQFF.

This clonotype is judged medium-sized. This chain joins TRBV6-1 and TRBJ2-1; no definite D call. The DNA end is a closer match to TRBJ2-7, so the J assignment may be wrong. This CDR3 is 11 amino acids long. Germline values: CDR1 MNHNS, CDR2 SASEGT. CDR3 bases: TGTGCCAGCAGTGACCTGCGCGAGCAGTACTTC. Its translation is CASSDLREQYF.

This sequence joins TRBV7-2 and TRBJ2-1, with 8 bases matching TRBD1. The germline gives CDR1 SGHTA, CDR2 FQGNSA. This CDR3 comprises 14 residues. V trimming: 0 bases; J trimming: 5 bases; junction bases outside the gene matches: 0. The CDR3 DNA sequence: TGTGCCAGCAGCTTAGCGGGACAGGACAATGAGCAGTTCTTC. Translating it yields CASSLAGQDNEQFF.

The rearrangement uses TRBV6-1 and TRBJ1-1, with a tentative D call TRBD1 (6 bases). The CDR3 totals 15 residues. V was shortened by 5 bases and J by 1 base, with 14 bases between the two germline ends. Germline CDR1 reads MNHNS; CDR2 reads SASEGT. CDR3 in DNA: TGTGCCAGCAGTCCTACAGGGACCGCGAACACTGAAGCTTTCTTT. Its protein product is CASSPTGTANTEAFF.

The J gene is TRBJ2-5, the V gene TRBV19, with D perhaps TRBD2 (5 bases). The DNA end favors TRBJ2-7, so the J call may be wrong. CDR3 size: 15 residues. Germline V gene lookup returns CDR1 LNHDA and CDR2 SQIVND (reference sequence). The CDR3 here is CASSIEGSAHYEQYF. The CDR3 DNA follows: TGTGCCAGTAGTATAGAAGGTAGCGCCCACTACGAGCAGTACTTC.

This clonotype has more than one count but fewer than ten. The chain combines TRBV11-3 with TRBJ2-1, with D possibly called TRBD1 or TRBD2 (7 bases each). The germline V gene encodes CDR1 SGHNT and CDR2 YENEEA. The V and J ends lost 5 bases and 2 bases respectively, with 16 bases between them. CDR3 length: 16 amino acids. The CDR3 DNA sequence: TGTGCCAGCAGCCCCCGACAGGGAGGGACCTACAATGAGCAGTTCTTC. Residues: CASSPRQGGTYNEQFF.

In its sample, this clonotype ranks as medium-sized. The chain recombines TRBV7-9 with TRBJ2-7; TRBD2 agrees at 13 bases. With 5 bases clipped from V and 3 bases from J, the junction kept 1 base outside the gene matches. The CDR3 covers 14 residues. Germline V CDR1 and CDR2: SEHNR, FQNEAQ (reference sequence). The CDR3 bases are TGTGCCAGCAGCCGGACTAGCGGGAGCTACGAGCAGTACTTC. Its protein is CASSRTSGSYEQYF. Looking up the rest from reference TRBV7-9 and TRBJ2-7 gives the full variable domain: DTGVSQNPRHKITKRGQNVTFRCDPISEHNRLYWYRQTLGQGPEFLTYFQNEAQLEKSRLLSDRFSAERPKGSFSTLEIQRTEQGDSAMYLCASSRTSGSYEQYFGPGTRLTVT.

The chain employs TRBV6-1 and TRBJ2-2, with 9 nucleotides matching TRBD1. J lost 0 bases, V lost 6 bases, and 8 bases had no gene match. Per the germline V gene, CDR1 is MNHNS and CDR2 is SASEGT. The CDR3 is 17 amino acids. The CDR3 region has the DNA TGTGCCAGCAGAGCAAAAACAGGGGGCTCGAACACCGGGGAGCTGTTTTTT. Protein: CASRAKTGGSNTGELFF.

This clonotype is medium-sized in the sample. The J gene is TRBJ2-1, the V gene TRBV7-9; perhaps TRBD2 as D (7 bases). The V end lost 6 bases, the J end lost 13 bases, and 25 bases lay between the germline ends. CDR1 SEHNR and CDR2 FQNEAQ come from the germline V gene (reference sequence). This CDR3 is 15 amino acids long. In DNA form, the CDR3 reads TGTGCCAGCAGTAAAGGGGGGGCTTTCAAGGAGACCCAGTTCTTC. It codes for CASSKGGAFKETQFF.

This clonotype was picked up one time. The chain's CDR3 is CASRKRVAEPYEQYF. Here the CDR3 DNA reads TGTGCCAGCAGAAAAAGGGTGGCCGAACCCTACGAGCAGTACTTC. The J gene is TRBJ2-1, the V gene TRBV6-1; D unclear. The J call could be wrong; TRBJ2-7 is a better fit for the DNA end. The CDR3 loop spans 15 amino acids. The V gene's germline CDR1 is MNHNS and CDR2 SASEGT.

Sample share makes this clonotype medium-sized. The chain uses TRBV7-2 and TRBJ2-3, with 12 nucleotides matching TRBD2. The CDR3 runs 16 residues. Germline loops: CDR1 SGHTA, CDR2 FQGNSA. With 3 bases clipped from V and 2 bases from J, the junction kept 3 bases outside the gene matches. In DNA form, the CDR3 reads TGTGCCAGCAGCTTGACTAGCGGGGGCCTCACAGATACGCAGTATTTT. Its protein is CASSLTSGGLTDTQYF.

The chain employs TRBV12-3 or TRBV12-4 and TRBJ2-3; possible D gene TRBD2, 6 bases. The CDR3 totals 17 residues. Trimming cost V 6 bases and J 1 base, with 20 bases left between them. The CDR3 nucleotides read TGTGCCAGCAGCAACCTCGTCGCGGGAAGGGGCACAGATACGCAGTATTTT. Protein sequence: CASSNLVAGRGTDTQYF.

The rearrangement links TRBV6-5 to TRBJ1-5; 10 bases are shared with TRBD1. Germline CDR1 MNHEY, CDR2 SVGAGI. This CDR3 contains 17 residues. Trimming cost V 6 bases and J 0 bases; bases outside gene matches: 8. The CDR3 loop is CASRTGGAGNSNQPQHF. The CDR3, as DNA: TGTGCCAGCAGGACAGGGGGCGCGGGGAATAGCAATCAGCCCCAGCATTTT.